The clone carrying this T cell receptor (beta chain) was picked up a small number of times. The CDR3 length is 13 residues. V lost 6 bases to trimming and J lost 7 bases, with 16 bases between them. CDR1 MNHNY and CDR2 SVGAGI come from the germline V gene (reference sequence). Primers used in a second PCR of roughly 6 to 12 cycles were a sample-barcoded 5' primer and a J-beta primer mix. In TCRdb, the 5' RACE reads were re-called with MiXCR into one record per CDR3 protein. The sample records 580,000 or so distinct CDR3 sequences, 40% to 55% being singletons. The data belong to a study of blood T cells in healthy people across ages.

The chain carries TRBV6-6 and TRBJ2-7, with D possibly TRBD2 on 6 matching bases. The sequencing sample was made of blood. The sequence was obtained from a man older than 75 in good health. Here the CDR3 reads CASRRDSPCEQYF. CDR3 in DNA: TGTGCCAGCAGACGGGACTCCCCCTGTGAGCAGTACTTC.